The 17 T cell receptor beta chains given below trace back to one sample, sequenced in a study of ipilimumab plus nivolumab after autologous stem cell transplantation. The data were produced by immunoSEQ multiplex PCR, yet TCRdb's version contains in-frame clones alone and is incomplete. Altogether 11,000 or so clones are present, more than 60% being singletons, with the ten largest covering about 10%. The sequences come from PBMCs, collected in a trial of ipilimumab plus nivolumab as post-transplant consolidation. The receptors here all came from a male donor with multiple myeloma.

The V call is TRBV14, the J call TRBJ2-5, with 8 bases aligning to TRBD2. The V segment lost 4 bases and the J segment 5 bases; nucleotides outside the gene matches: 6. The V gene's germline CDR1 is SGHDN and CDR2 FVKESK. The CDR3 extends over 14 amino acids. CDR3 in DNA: TGTGCCAGCAGCCCGACGGGAGGGGTGGAGACCCAGTACTTC. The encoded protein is CASSPTGGVETQYF.

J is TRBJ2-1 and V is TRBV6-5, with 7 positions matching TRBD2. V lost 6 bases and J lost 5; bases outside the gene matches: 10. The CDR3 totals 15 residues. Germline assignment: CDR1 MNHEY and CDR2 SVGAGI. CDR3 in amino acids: CASSLRGGGHNEQFF. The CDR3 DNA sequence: TGTGCCAGCAGCCTACGGGGCGGGGGTCACAATGAGCAGTTCTTC.

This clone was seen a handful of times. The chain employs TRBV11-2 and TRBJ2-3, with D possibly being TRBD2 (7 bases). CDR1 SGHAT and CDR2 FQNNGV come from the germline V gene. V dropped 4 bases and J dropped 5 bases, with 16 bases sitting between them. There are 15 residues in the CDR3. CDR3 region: CASSYLRGARDTQYF. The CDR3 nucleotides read TGTGCCAGCAGCTACCTACGGGGGGCGAGAGATACGCAGTATTTT.

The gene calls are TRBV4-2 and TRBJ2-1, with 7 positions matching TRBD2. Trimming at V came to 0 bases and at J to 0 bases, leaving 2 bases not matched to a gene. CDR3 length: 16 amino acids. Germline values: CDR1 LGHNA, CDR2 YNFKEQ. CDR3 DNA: TGTGCCAGCAGCCAAGATGCTAGCGGCTCCTACAATGAGCAGTTCTTC. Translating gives CASSQDASGSYNEQFF.

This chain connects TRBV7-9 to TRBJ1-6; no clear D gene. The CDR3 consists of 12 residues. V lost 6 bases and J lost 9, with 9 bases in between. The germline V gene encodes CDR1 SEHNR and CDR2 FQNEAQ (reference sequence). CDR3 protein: CASSRPGSPLHF. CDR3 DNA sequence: TGTGCCAGCAGTCGACCTGGTTCACCCCTCCACTTT. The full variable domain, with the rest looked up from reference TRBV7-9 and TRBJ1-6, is DTGVSQNPRHKITKRGQNVTFRCDPISEHNRLYWYRQTLGQGPEFLTYFQNEAQLEKSRLLSDRFSAERPKGSFSTLEIQRTEQGDSAMYLCASSRPGSPLHFGNGTRLTVT.

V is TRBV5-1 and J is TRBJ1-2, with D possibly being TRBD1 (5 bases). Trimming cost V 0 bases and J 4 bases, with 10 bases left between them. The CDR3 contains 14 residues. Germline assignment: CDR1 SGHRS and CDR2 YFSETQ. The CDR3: CASSLEGPRYGYTF. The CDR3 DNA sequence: TGCGCCAGCAGCTTGGAGGGGCCCCGCTATGGCTACACCTTC.

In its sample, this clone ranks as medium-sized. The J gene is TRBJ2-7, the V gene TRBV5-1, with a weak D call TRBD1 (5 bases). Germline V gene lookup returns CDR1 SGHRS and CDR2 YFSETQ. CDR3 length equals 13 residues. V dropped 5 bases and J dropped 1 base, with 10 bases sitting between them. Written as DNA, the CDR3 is TGCGCCAGCAGGATCAGGGATTCCTACGAGCAGTACTTC. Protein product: CASRIRDSYEQYF.

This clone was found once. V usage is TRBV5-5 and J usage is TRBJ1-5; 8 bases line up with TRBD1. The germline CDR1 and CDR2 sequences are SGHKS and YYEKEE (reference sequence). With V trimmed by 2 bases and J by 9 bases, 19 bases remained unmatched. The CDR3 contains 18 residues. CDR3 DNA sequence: TGTGCCAGCAGCTTTTACTACGGACAGGGCGGAGGATCAAGGCCCCAGCATTTT. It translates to CASSFYYGQGGGSRPQHF. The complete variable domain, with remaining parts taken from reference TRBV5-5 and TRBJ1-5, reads DAGVTQSPTHLIKTRGQQVTLRCSPISGHKSVSWYQQVLGQGPQFIFQYYEKEERGRGNFPDRFSARQFPNYSSELNVNALLLGDSALYLCASSFYYGQGGGSRPQHFGDGTRLSIL.

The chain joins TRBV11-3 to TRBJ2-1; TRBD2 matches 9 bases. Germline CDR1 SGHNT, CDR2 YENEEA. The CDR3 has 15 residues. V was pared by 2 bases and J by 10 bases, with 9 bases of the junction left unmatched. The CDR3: CASSLPAGGTLEQFF. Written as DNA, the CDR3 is TGTGCCAGCAGCTTACCAGCGGGGGGAACCCTGGAGCAGTTCTTC.

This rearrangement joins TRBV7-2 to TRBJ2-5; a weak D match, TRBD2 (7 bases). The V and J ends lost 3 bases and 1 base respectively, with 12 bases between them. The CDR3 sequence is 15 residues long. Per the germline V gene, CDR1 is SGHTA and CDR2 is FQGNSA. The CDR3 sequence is CASSLEGGPQETQYF. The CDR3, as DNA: TGTGCCAGCAGCTTGGAGGGGGGGCCCCAAGAGACCCAGTACTTC.

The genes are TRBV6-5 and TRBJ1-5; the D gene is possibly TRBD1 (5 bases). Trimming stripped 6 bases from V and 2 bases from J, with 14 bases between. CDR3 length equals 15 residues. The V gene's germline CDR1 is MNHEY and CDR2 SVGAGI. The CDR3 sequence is CASSPRGLGNQPQHF. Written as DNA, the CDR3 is TGTGCCAGCAGCCCAAGGGGTTTGGGCAATCAGCCCCAGCATTTT.

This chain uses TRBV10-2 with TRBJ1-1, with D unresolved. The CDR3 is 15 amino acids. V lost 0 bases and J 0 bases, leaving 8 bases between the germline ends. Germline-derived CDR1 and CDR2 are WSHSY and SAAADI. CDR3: CASSESPVLNTEAFF. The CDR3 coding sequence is TGCGCCAGCAGTGAGTCGCCAGTCTTGAACACTGAAGCTTTCTTT.

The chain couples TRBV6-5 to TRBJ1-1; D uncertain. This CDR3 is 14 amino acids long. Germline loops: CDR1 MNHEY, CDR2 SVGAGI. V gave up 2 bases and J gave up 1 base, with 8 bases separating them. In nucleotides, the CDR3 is TGTGCCAGCAGTTACGGTCAACCGAACACTGAAGCTTTCTTT. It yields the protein CASSYGQPNTEAFF.

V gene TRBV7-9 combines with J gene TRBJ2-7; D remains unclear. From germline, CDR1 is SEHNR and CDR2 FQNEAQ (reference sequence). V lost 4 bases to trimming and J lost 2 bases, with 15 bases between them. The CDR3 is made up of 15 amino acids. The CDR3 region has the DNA TGTGCCAGCAGCTCAAAAGAGACACCCGCCTACGAGCAGTACTTC. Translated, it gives CASSSKETPAYEQYF.

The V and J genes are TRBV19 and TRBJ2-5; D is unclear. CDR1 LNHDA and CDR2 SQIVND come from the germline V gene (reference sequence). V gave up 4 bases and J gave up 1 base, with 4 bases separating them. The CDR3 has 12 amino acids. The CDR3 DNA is TGTGCCAGTAGTAACCTCCAAGAGACCCAGTACTTC. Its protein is CASSNLQETQYF.

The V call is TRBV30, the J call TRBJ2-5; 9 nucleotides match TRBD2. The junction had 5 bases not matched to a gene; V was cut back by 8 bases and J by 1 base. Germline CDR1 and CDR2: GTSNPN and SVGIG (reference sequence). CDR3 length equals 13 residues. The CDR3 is CARGTSFQETQYF. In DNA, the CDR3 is TGTGCCCGGGGGACTAGCTTCCAAGAGACCCAGTACTTC.

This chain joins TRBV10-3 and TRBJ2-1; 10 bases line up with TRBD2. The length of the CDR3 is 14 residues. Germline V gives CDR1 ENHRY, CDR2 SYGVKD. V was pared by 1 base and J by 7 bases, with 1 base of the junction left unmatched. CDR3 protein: CAISELAGGNEQFF. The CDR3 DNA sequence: TGTGCCATCAGTGAGTTAGCGGGGGGAAATGAGCAGTTCTTC.